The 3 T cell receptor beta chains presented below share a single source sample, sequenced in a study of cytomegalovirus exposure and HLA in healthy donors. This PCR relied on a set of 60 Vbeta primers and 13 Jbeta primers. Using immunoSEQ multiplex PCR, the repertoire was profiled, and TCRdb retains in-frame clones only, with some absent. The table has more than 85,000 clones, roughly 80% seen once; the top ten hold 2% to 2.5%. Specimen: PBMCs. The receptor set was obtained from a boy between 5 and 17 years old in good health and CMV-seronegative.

The chain's CDR3 is CATSRLATSYEQYF. DNA for the CDR3: TGTGCCACCAGCAGACTAGCAACTTCCTACGAGCAGTACTTC. The chain has TRBV15 and TRBJ2-7, with D possibly TRBD2 on 5 matching bases. This CDR3 has 14 residues. Between the trimmed V and J ends, which lost 2 bases and 1 base, there was a span of 9 bases. CDR1 LNHNV and CDR2 YYDKDF come from the germline V gene (reference sequence).

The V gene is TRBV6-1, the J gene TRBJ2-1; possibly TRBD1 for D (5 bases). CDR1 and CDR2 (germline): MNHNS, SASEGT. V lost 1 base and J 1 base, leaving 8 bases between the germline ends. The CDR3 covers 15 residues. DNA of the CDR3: TGTGCCAGCAGTGAAGGGCAGGGTTCCTACAATGAGCAGTTCTTC. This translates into CASSEGQGSYNEQFF.

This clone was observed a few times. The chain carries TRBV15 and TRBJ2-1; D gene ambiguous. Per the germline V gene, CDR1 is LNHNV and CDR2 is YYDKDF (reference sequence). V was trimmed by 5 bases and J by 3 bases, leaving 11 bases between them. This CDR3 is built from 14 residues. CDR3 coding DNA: TGTGCCACCAGCTTCCTGACTGTCTACAATGAGCAGTTCTTC. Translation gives CATSFLTVYNEQFF.